This entry lists 27 T cell receptor beta chains sequenced from one sample in a study of CD8 T cells in Susac syndrome. It was with random hexamers that 0.5 to 1 ug RNA was reverse transcribed. TCRdb re-derived calls from the immunoSEQ multiplex PCR reads in MiXCR, one entry per CDR3 protein. Of 160,000 or so distinct CDR3 sequences in the sample, about 95% were seen once. The sample consisted of CD8+ T cells from PBMCs. The receptors here all came from a human donor with multiple sclerosis.

This clonotype was seen just once. This chain uses TRBV3-1 with TRBJ2-1; a possible D gene is TRBD2 (5 bases). The germline V gene has CDR1 LGHDT and CDR2 YNNKEL (reference sequence). The CDR3 has 19 residues. The ends were cut back, 0 bases at V and 0 bases at J, with 18 bases in the middle. The CDR3 protein is CASSQDLYKKLGSYNEQFF. In nucleotides, the CDR3 is TGTGCCAGCAGCCAAGATTTGTATAAGAAACTAGGCTCCTACAATGAGCAGTTCTTC.

This clonotype has more than one count but fewer than ten. The V and J genes are TRBV5-4 and TRBJ2-1, with D possibly matching TRBD2 (6 bases). Germline V gives CDR1 SGHNT, CDR2 YYREEE (reference sequence). CDR3 length equals 18 residues. V was cut by 1 base and J by 4 bases, with 21 bases left in between. DNA for the CDR3: TGTGCCAGCAGCTTGTCAATCCGGCGGCGGGGCGATTACAATGAGCAGTTCTTC. Amino acid sequence: CASSLSIRRRGDYNEQFF.

This sequence joins TRBV12-3 or TRBV12-4 and TRBJ1-2; D not resolved. The CDR3 consists of 11 residues. With 8 bases removed from V and 4 bases from J, the gap between germline ends came to 8 bases. The CDR3 region has the DNA TGTGCCAGCCGCGAGGGCTATGGCTACACCTTC. Translation: CASREGYGYTF.

This chain connects TRBV27 to TRBJ1-2; D ambiguous. Trimming removed 4 bases from V and 4 bases from J, with 16 bases in between. Germline V gene data show CDR1 as MNHEY and CDR2 as SMNVEV (reference sequence). The CDR3 is 15 amino acids. Written as DNA, the CDR3 is TGTGCCAGCAGTTCAACCCCCGTCTTCAGCTATGGCTACACCTTC. Residues: CASSSTPVFSYGYTF.

The J gene is TRBJ2-5, the V gene TRBV20-1; the D gene is possibly TRBD2 (6 bases). V was shortened by 8 bases and J by 2 bases, with 18 bases between the two germline ends. The CDR3 length is 14 residues. The germline CDR1 and CDR2 sequences are DFQATT and SNEGSKA (reference sequence). The CDR3 DNA reads as TGCAGTTCCGGGGAGGTGGGGTTTCAAGAGACCCAGTACTTC. It encodes CSSGEVGFQETQYF.

This clonotype was detected once. The V call is TRBV13, the J call TRBJ2-6, with 8 bases that match TRBD2. Looked up from germline, CDR1 is PRHDT and CDR2 is FYEKMQ (reference sequence). There are 17 residues in the CDR3. The V segment lost 5 bases and the J segment 0 bases; nucleotides outside the gene matches: 6. The CDR3 protein is CASSLGRGPSGANVLTF. CDR3 sequence (DNA): TGTGCCAGCAGCCTCGGGAGGGGCCCCTCTGGGGCCAACGTCCTGACTTTC. The variable domain in full, completed from reference TRBV13 and TRBJ2-6, reads AAGVIQSPRHLIKEKRETATLKCYPIPRHDTVYWYQQGPGQDPQFLISFYEKMQSDKGSIPDRFSAQQFSDYHSELNMSSLELGDSALYFCASSLGRGPSGANVLTFGAGSRLTVL.

The chain couples TRBV30 to TRBJ2-5, with 13 bases that match TRBD2. The CDR3 spans 16 residues. The V gene end was trimmed by 2 bases and the J gene end by 3 bases; junction bases not matched to a gene: 6. Germline CDR1 is GTSNPN and CDR2 is SVGIG (reference sequence). The CDR3: CAWSYWTSGSEETQYF. DNA for the CDR3: TGTGCCTGGAGTTATTGGACTAGCGGGAGCGAAGAGACCCAGTACTTC.

This clonotype was counted a single time. J is TRBJ2-3 and V is TRBV25-1; D call uncertain. CDR1 and CDR2 from the germline V gene are MGHDK and SYGVNS. The length of the CDR3 is 13 residues. The germline V and J ends were trimmed by 1 base and 1 base, with 3 bases remaining between them. CDR3 in amino acids: CASSESGTDTQYF. For the CDR3, the DNA is TGTGCCAGCAGTGAATCGGGCACAGATACGCAGTATTTT.

The CDR3 nucleotides read TGTCTGTCCGAGGGGGGTGTCAGGGGAGATGAGCAGTTCTTC. The encoded protein is CLSEGGVRGDEQFF. The V and J genes are TRBV30 and TRBJ2-1; TRBD1 or TRBD2 may be the D gene (6 bases each). The CDR3 has 14 residues. Germline loops: CDR1 GTSNPN, CDR2 SVGIG (reference sequence).

This chain links TRBV30 with TRBJ1-1, with unresolved D. This CDR3 contains 12 residues. In germline, CDR1 is GTSNPN, CDR2 SVGIG (reference sequence). Deletions cut 4 bases from V and 6 bases from J, with 12 bases between. The CDR3 DNA follows: TGTGCCTGGACGTCGGCGCCTCCTGAAGCTTTCTTT. Encoded protein: CAWTSAPPEAFF.

The chain carries TRBV5-4 and TRBJ2-4; D remains ambiguous. CDR3 length: 16 residues. The germline V and J ends were trimmed by 3 bases and 2 bases, with 15 bases remaining between them. In germline, CDR1 is SGHNT, CDR2 YYREEE (reference sequence). The CDR3 spells CASSSTGANSKNIQYF. CDR3 DNA: TGTGCCAGCAGCTCCACCGGAGCGAACTCCAAAAACATTCAGTACTTC.

This rearrangement joins TRBV12-5 to TRBJ1-4; D remains ambiguous. Trimming pared 4 bases from V and 6 bases from J, leaving 9 bases between. From germline, CDR1 is LGHNT and CDR2 FRNRAP. The CDR3 runs 13 residues. The CDR3 sequence: CASGWAPDEKLFF. In nucleotides, the CDR3 is TGTGCTAGTGGTTGGGCGCCGGATGAAAAACTGTTTTTT.

This rearrangement joins TRBV19 to TRBJ2-3; no reliable D call. The CDR3 length is 13 residues. CDR1 LNHDA and CDR2 SQIVND come from the germline V gene (reference sequence). The germline V and J ends were trimmed by 4 bases and 6 bases, with 11 bases remaining between them. CDR3 in amino acids: CASSTSSADTQYF. The CDR3, as DNA: TGTGCCAGTAGTACCTCCTCTGCGGATACGCAGTATTTT.

The chain combines TRBV24-1 with TRBJ1-4; D is perhaps TRBD1 (6 bases). Trimming took 8 bases from V and 4 from J, leaving 10 bases between them. The V gene's germline CDR1 is KGHDR and CDR2 SFDVKD. The length of the CDR3 is 13 residues. CDR3 in amino acids: CATTRGNNEKLFF. CDR3 in DNA: TGTGCCACCACCAGGGGAAATAATGAAAAACTGTTTTTT.

The V call is TRBV28, the J call TRBJ2-7; 7 bases line up with TRBD1. V shed 4 bases, J shed 3 bases, and the junction held 9 bases outside the gene matches. Germline V gives CDR1 MDHEN, CDR2 SYDVKM. There are 15 residues in the CDR3. CDR3 nucleotides: TGTGCCAGCAGTTACCGAGGGGGCAGAAACTACGAGCAGTACTTC. As protein: CASSYRGGRNYEQYF.

This rearrangement joins TRBV6-5 to TRBJ1-1; D is perhaps TRBD1 (5 bases). This CDR3 is built from 14 residues. The V end lost 5 bases, the J end lost 5 bases, and 15 bases lay between the germline ends. Germline assignment: CDR1 MNHEY and CDR2 SVGAGI. In nucleotides, the CDR3 is TGTGCCAGCAGTCAGACAGCGGGGAGGACTGAAGCTTTCTTT. Translation gives CASSQTAGRTEAFF.

This chain connects TRBV7-9 to TRBJ1-1, with D unresolved. Trimming took off 1 base at V and 0 bases at J, with 6 bases between the two ends. The CDR3 extends over 14 amino acids. CDR1 and CDR2 (germline): SEHNR, FQNEAQ (reference sequence). The DNA for the CDR3 is TGTGCCAGCAGCTTAGAGAAATTGAACACTGAAGCTTTCTTT. Translating it yields CASSLEKLNTEAFF.

V usage is TRBV9 and J usage is TRBJ2-5; TRBD2 aligns across 12 bases. There are 16 residues in the CDR3. Germline CDR1 SGDLS, CDR2 YYNGEE. V lost 0 bases, J lost 4 bases, and 4 bases stayed unmatched. The CDR3 reads CASSVGLAGVGETQYF. As DNA, the CDR3 is TGTGCCAGCAGCGTAGGACTAGCGGGGGTAGGAGAGACCCAGTACTTC.

The chain uses TRBV29-1 and TRBJ2-1; 10 bases are a match to TRBD1. CDR3 size: 15 residues. J was trimmed by 3 bases and V by 2 bases; bases with no gene match: 4. Germline CDR1 is SQVTM and CDR2 is ANQGSEA. The CDR3 is CSVESGTGVYNEQFF. CDR3 DNA sequence: TGCAGCGTTGAATCCGGGACAGGGGTCTACAATGAGCAGTTCTTC.

The V call is TRBV20-1, the J call TRBJ2-7; 12 positions match TRBD2. Germline assignment: CDR1 DFQATT and CDR2 SNEGSKA (reference sequence). The CDR3 covers 15 residues. The junction had 9 bases not matched to a gene; V was cut back by 0 bases and J by 9 bases. CDR3 residues: CSARDGASGGAWQYF. The CDR3 DNA reads TGCAGTGCTAGAGATGGGGCTAGCGGGGGGGCCTGGCAGTACTTC.

The genes are TRBV29-1 and TRBJ2-7, with D perhaps matching TRBD1 (6 bases). This CDR3 is 11 amino acids long. The V and J ends lost 2 bases and 6 bases respectively, with 8 bases between them. Per the germline V gene, CDR1 is SQVTM and CDR2 is ANQGSEA. CDR3 bases: TGCAGCGTTGAAACCAGGGGCGAGCAGTACGTC. Translating gives CSVETRGEQYV.

V usage is TRBV27 and J usage is TRBJ2-7, with D hard to call. The CDR3 is 18 residues long. With 5 bases removed from V and 0 bases from J, the gap between germline ends came to 23 bases. The germline gives CDR1 MNHEY, CDR2 SMNVEV (reference sequence). Here the CDR3 reads CASSLSCTKNRSSYEQYV. DNA for the CDR3: TGTGCCAGCAGTCTCAGCTGTACGAAGAACCGAAGCTCCTACGAGCAGTACGTC.

V and J are TRBV13 and TRBJ2-7; a possible D gene is TRBD2 (5 bases). CDR3 length: 13 amino acids. Germline CDR1 reads PRHDT; CDR2 reads FYEKMQ (reference sequence). V was cut by 5 bases and J by 6 bases, with 14 bases left in between. This CDR3 is CASSPGIYSEQYV. The CDR3 nucleotides read TGTGCCAGCAGCCCCGGGATCTACAGCGAGCAGTACGTC.

The V call is TRBV29-1, the J call TRBJ2-7; 9 bases agree with TRBD1. The CDR3 runs to 13 residues. From germline, CDR1 is SQVTM and CDR2 ANQGSEA. With V trimmed by 5 bases and J by 2 bases, 4 bases remained unmatched. CDR3 DNA: TGCAGCGTTCGGGACAGGGATACCTACGAGCAGTACTTC. It is translated as CSVRDRDTYEQYF.

The CDR3 DNA follows: TGTGCCAGCAGCCAAGGGGCGCCGACGGGCAACTATGGCTACACCTTC. Protein sequence: CASSQGAPTGNYGYTF. The chain recombines TRBV3-1 with TRBJ1-2; D unclear. In germline, CDR1 is LGHDT, CDR2 YNNKEL (reference sequence). V dropped 1 base and J dropped 2 bases, with 14 bases sitting between them. There are 16 residues in the CDR3.

The gene calls are TRBV27 and TRBJ1-1, with TRBD1 identical over 7 bases. Germline V gene lookup returns CDR1 MNHEY and CDR2 SMNVEV (reference sequence). The V and J ends lost 3 bases and 7 bases, in that order; junction bases with no gene match: 8. This CDR3 is built from 14 residues. CDR3: CASSFGAGTVEAFF. The CDR3 bases are TGTGCCAGCAGTTTTGGCGCCGGGACAGTTGAAGCTTTCTTT.

J is TRBJ2-5 and V is TRBV12-5; possible D gene TRBD2, 6 bases. This CDR3 is 15 amino acids long. V dropped 1 base and J dropped 5 bases, with 14 bases sitting between them. Germline V gene data show CDR1 as LGHNT and CDR2 as FRNRAP. The CDR3 DNA reads as TGTGCTAGTGGTTTGGGGGTCGGGGGAGTGGAGACCCAGTACTTC. Translated, it gives CASGLGVGGVETQYF.